This T cell receptor (beta chain) was sequenced in a study of blood T cells in healthy people across ages. Primed by a sample-barcoded 5' primer and a J-beta primer mix, a second PCR proceeded for about 7 to 12 cycles. In TCRdb, the 5' RACE reads were re-called with MiXCR into one record per CDR3 protein. This sample yields 1.5 million to 2 million distinct CDR3 sequences, of which roughly 50% are seen a single time; 2.1% belongs to the top ten. Germline loops: CDR1 SEHNR, CDR2 FQNEAQ (reference sequence). The V and J ends lost 8 bases and 7 bases, in that order; junction bases with no gene match: 10. There are 14 residues in the CDR3.

Sequencing was performed on blood. This rearrangement joins TRBV7-9 to TRBJ2-1; 8 nucleotides line up with TRBD2. The receptor was isolated from a woman aged 40 to 50 in good health. CDR3 bases: TGTGCCAGCGGGGGACTAGTAATTGAGAATGAGCAGTTCTTC. Translating gives CASGGLVIENEQFF.